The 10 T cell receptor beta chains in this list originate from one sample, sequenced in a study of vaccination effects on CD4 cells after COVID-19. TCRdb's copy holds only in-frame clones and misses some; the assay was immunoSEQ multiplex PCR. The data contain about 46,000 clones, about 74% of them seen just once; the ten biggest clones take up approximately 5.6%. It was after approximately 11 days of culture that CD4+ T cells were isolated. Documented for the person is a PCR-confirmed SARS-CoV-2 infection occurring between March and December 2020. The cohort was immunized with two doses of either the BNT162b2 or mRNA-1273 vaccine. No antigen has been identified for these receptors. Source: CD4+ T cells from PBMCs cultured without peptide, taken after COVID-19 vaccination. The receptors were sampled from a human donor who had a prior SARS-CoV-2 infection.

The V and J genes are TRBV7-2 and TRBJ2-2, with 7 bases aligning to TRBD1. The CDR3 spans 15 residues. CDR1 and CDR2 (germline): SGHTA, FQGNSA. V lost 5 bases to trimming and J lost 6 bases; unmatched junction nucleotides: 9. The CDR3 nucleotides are TGTGCCAGCAGCAGAGGACAGGCTGGGGCCGGGGAGCTGTTTTTT. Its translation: CASSRGQAGAGELFF.

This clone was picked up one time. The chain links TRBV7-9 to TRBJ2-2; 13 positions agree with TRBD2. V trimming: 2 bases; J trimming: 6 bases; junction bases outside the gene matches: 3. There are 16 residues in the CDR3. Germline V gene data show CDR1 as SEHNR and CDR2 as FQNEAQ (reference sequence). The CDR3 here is CASSLLLAGGPGELFF. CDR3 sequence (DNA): TGTGCCAGCAGCTTACTACTAGCGGGGGGGCCCGGGGAGCTGTTTTTT.

The CDR3 here is CASSLEGTMEETQYF. The CDR3 DNA reads as TGTGCCAGCAGCTTGGAAGGGACCATGGAAGAGACCCAGTACTTC. The rearrangement links TRBV5-5 to TRBJ2-5, with D perhaps assigned TRBD1 or TRBD2 (5 bases each). V gave up 0 bases and J gave up 3 bases, with 12 bases separating them. The CDR3 is made up of 15 amino acids. Germline V gene sequence: CDR1 SGHKS, CDR2 YYEKEE (reference sequence).

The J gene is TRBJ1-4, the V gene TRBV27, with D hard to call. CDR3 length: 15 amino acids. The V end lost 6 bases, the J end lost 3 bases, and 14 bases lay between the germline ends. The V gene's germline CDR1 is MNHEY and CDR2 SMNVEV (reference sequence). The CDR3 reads CASRGERAANEKLFF. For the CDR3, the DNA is TGTGCCAGCAGGGGCGAGAGGGCGGCTAATGAAAAACTGTTTTTT.

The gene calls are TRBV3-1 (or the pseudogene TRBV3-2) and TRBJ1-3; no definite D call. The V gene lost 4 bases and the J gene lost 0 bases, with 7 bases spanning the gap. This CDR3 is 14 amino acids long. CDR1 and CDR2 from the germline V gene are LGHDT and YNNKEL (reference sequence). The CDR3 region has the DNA TGTGCCAGCAGCCCCCGGTCCTCTGGAAACACCATATATTTT. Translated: CASSPRSSGNTIYF.

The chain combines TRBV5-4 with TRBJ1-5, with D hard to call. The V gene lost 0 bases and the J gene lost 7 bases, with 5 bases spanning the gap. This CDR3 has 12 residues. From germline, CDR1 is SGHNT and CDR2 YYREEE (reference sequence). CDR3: CASSLVGQPQHF. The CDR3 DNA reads TGTGCCAGCAGCTTGGTTGGCCAGCCCCAGCATTTT.

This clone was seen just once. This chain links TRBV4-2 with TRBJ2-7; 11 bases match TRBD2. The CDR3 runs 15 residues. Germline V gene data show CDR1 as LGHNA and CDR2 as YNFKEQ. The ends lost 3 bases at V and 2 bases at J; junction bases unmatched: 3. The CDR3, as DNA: TGTGCCAGCAGCCACGGGACTAGCGGAACCTACGAGCAGTACTTC. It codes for CASSHGTSGTYEQYF.

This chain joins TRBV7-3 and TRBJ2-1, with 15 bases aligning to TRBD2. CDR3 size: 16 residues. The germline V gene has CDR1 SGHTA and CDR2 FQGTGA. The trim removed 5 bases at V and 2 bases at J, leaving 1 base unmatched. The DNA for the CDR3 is TGTGCCAGCAGCCGGACTAGCGGGGGGGCCTACAATGAGCAGTTCTTC. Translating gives CASSRTSGGAYNEQFF.

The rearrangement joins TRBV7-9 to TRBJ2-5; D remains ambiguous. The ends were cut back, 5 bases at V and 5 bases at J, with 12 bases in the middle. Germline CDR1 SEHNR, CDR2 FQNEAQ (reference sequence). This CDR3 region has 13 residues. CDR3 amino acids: CASSQDQVETQYF. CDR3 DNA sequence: TGTGCCAGCAGCCAAGATCAGGTGGAGACCCAGTACTTC.

The CDR3 bases are TGTGCCAGCAGCCCCCATTACGGACAGGGAAACACTGAAGCTTTCTTT. It codes for CASSPHYGQGNTEAFF. The J gene is TRBJ1-1, the V gene TRBV14; 8 bases align to TRBD1. Germline V gene sequence: CDR1 SGHDN, CDR2 FVKESK. V was pared by 4 bases and J by 2 bases, with 9 bases of the junction left unmatched. This CDR3 region has 16 residues.